One and the same sample provided the 32 T cell receptor beta chains below, sequenced in a study of coeliac disease. Libraries were prepared by immunoSEQ multiplex PCR; TCRdb keeps only in-frame clonotypes and omits some of them. The sample contains 8,500 to 10,000 clones, over 55% of which appear only once. The material sequenced was lamina propria lymphocytes from the gut. The receptors shown here come from a woman aged 55-70 years with celiac disease.

J is TRBJ2-5 and V is TRBV6-1, with TRBD2 matching 8 bases. This CDR3 is 15 amino acids long. Losses at the gene ends were 6 bases for V and 5 bases for J; bases not matched to a gene: 11. Germline CDR1 reads MNHNS; CDR2 reads SASEGT. CDR3 sequence reads: CASRAFGGVRETQYF. As DNA, the CDR3 is TGTGCCAGCAGGGCCTTCGGGGGGGTTCGGGAGACCCAGTACTTC.

The V gene is TRBV27, the J gene TRBJ2-7, with D maybe TRBD1 (6 bases). V was clipped by 4 bases and J by 2 bases, with 12 bases between them. Germline V gives CDR1 MNHEY, CDR2 SMNVEV (reference sequence). The CDR3 length is 14 residues. CDR3 residues: CASSWQGIPYEQYF. For the CDR3, the DNA is TGTGCCAGCAGTTGGCAGGGGATTCCCTACGAGCAGTACTTC.

This clone was observed once. The chain has TRBV28 and TRBJ2-7; D not resolved. Germline CDR1 is MDHEN and CDR2 is SYDVKM. V lost 10 bases and J 2 bases, leaving 21 bases between the germline ends. The length of the CDR3 is 15 residues. The CDR3 here is CATQPPGRLTYEQYF. The CDR3 DNA reads TGTGCCACCCAACCCCCCGGCAGGCTGACCTACGAGCAGTACTTC.

The chain's CDR3 is CASSLSYSYEQYF. As DNA, the CDR3 is TGTGCCAGCAGTTTGTCCTACTCCTACGAGCAGTACTTC. The V and J genes are TRBV28 and TRBJ2-7; unclear D gene. This CDR3 comprises 13 residues. CDR1 MDHEN and CDR2 SYDVKM come from the germline V gene. V was pared by 3 bases and J by 0 bases, with 6 bases between.

This rearrangement joins TRBV7-9 to TRBJ2-2; 8 bases are shared with TRBD2. The germline gives CDR1 SEHNR, CDR2 FQNEAQ (reference sequence). CDR3 length: 14 amino acids. After removal of 3 bases from V and 6 bases from J, the junction contained 3 bases not matched to a gene. The CDR3 sequence is CASSLAGGAGELFF. The CDR3 coding sequence is TGTGCCAGCAGCTTGGCCGGGGGGGCCGGGGAGCTGTTTTTT.

The V call is TRBV9, the J call TRBJ2-3; 14 nucleotides align to TRBD2. The CDR3 totals 15 residues. CDR1 is SGDLS, CDR2 YYNGEE, per germline. V was pared by 4 bases and J by 6 bases, with 4 bases of the junction left unmatched. DNA for the CDR3: TGTGCCAGCAGCCGACTAGCGGGAGGGGGGGATACGCAGTATTTT. As protein: CASSRLAGGGDTQYF.

V usage is TRBV28 and J usage is TRBJ2-7, with 13 positions matching TRBD2. The germline gives CDR1 MDHEN, CDR2 SYDVKM. Trimming at V came to 0 bases and at J to 5 bases, leaving 1 base not matched to a gene. The CDR3 totals 15 residues. CDR3 nucleotide sequence: TGTGCCAGCAGTTTATGGGGACTAGCGGGGAACGAGCAGTACTTC. Amino acid sequence: CASSLWGLAGNEQYF.

This clone was seen only a few times. This chain connects TRBV28 to TRBJ1-5; 10 nucleotides agree with TRBD1. Trimming removed 5 bases from V and 7 bases from J; junction bases left unmatched: 8. Germline assignment: CDR1 MDHEN and CDR2 SYDVKM. The CDR3 extends over 15 amino acids. The CDR3 DNA reads TGTGCCAGCAGTCAAAGACAGGGGGCCTGGCAGCCCCAGCATTTT. Protein sequence: CASSQRQGAWQPQHF.

CDR3 sequence (DNA): TGCGCCAGCAGCTTTGACTGGGACAGCCCTCGTGGGGGCTACACCTTC. Translated: CASSFDWDSPRGGYTF. The chain combines TRBV5-1 with TRBJ1-2; the match to TRBD1 covers 7 bases. Germline CDR1 is SGHRS and CDR2 is YFSETQ. Losses at the gene ends were 2 bases for V and 8 bases for J; bases not matched to a gene: 15. This CDR3 has 16 amino acids.

The chain joins TRBV19 to TRBJ2-3; D call uncertain. V lost 3 bases and J lost 1, with 17 bases in between. The CDR3 is 17 residues long. From germline, CDR1 is LNHDA and CDR2 SQIVND (reference sequence). Here the CDR3 reads CASSIGPPGPGTDTQYF. In DNA, the CDR3 is TGTGCCAGTAGTATCGGCCCCCCTGGGCCGGGCACAGATACGCAGTATTTT. Complete variable domain (other parts from reference TRBV19 and TRBJ2-3): DGGITQSPKYLFRKEGQNVTLSCEQNLNHDAMYWYRQDPGQGLRLIYYSQIVNDFQKGDIAEGYSVSREKKESFPLTVTSAQKNPTAFYLCASSIGPPGPGTDTQYFGPGTRLTVL.

The chain has TRBV27 and TRBJ2-7, with 9 bases matching TRBD1. The CDR3 runs 13 residues. The germline gives CDR1 MNHEY, CDR2 SMNVEV (reference sequence). V dropped 6 bases and J dropped 3; count of bases not matched to a gene: 3. The CDR3, as DNA: TGTGCCAGCAGCCACAGGGGGCTCTACGAGCAGTACTTC. This codes for CASSHRGLYEQYF.

Only a few counts were recorded for this clone. J is TRBJ1-5 and V is TRBV2; D is unresolved. Trimming removed 8 bases from V and 0 bases from J, with 8 bases in between. Germline CDR1 is SNHLY and CDR2 is FYNNEI. This CDR3 has 13 residues. The CDR3: CASHMYSNQPQHF. CDR3 nucleotides: TGTGCCAGCCACATGTATAGCAATCAGCCCCAGCATTTT.

This clone was found a few times. The chain couples TRBV4-3 to TRBJ2-7, with D uncertain. CDR1 LGHNA and CDR2 YSLEER come from the germline V gene. The CDR3 is 14 amino acids. Trimming removed 5 bases from V and 0 bases from J, with 11 bases in between. The CDR3 here is CASSGRLGSYEQYF. The CDR3 DNA reads TGCGCCAGCAGCGGTCGACTCGGCTCCTACGAGCAGTACTTC.

The chain couples TRBV27 to TRBJ2-2; tentative D call: TRBD1 (5 bases). The CDR3 is 15 residues long. Germline assignment: CDR1 MNHEY and CDR2 SMNVEV (reference sequence). Trimming pared 3 bases from V and 1 base from J, leaving 9 bases between. CDR3 region: CASSFTTGNTGELFF. DNA of the CDR3: TGTGCCAGCAGTTTTACCACAGGGAACACCGGGGAGCTGTTTTTT.

The count of this clone is one. The chain combines TRBV4-3 with TRBJ1-5; no clear D. Germline values: CDR1 LGHNA, CDR2 YSLEER. Trimming removed 0 bases at V and 7 bases at J, with 7 bases between. The length of the CDR3 is 13 residues. Written as DNA, the CDR3 is TGCGCCAGCAGCCAAGATCCACTACAGCCCCAGCATTTT. It yields the protein CASSQDPLQPQHF.

This clone was counted only a few times. The chain couples TRBV6-4 to TRBJ2-7, with 7 bases matching TRBD2. V gave up 6 bases and J gave up 3 bases; unmatched junction bases: 2. The CDR3 spans 12 residues. Germline loops: CDR1 MRHNA, CDR2 SNTAGT. In DNA, the CDR3 is TGTGCCAGCAGCACGGGAGGCTACGAGCAGTACTTC. Amino acid sequence: CASSTGGYEQYF.

This chain uses TRBV5-4 with TRBJ2-1; D is perhaps TRBD2 (7 bases). Germline assignment: CDR1 SGHNT and CDR2 YYREEE (reference sequence). Deletions cut 0 bases from V and 9 bases from J, with 16 bases between. This CDR3 is built from 15 residues. CDR3: CASSLVGGGLVEQFF. The CDR3 nucleotides read TGTGCCAGCAGCTTGGTAGGGGGGGGGTTGGTTGAGCAGTTCTTC.

The chain links TRBV11-1 to TRBJ1-6; D not certain. The germline V gene has CDR1 SGHAT and CDR2 FQDESV (reference sequence). Trimming cost V 4 bases and J 7 bases, with 14 bases left between them. The CDR3 is 15 amino acids. The CDR3 here is CASSSRGVRNSPLHF. CDR3 bases: TGTGCCAGCAGCTCCCGGGGAGTACGGAATTCACCCCTCCACTTT.

This chain uses TRBV18 with TRBJ1-2; 7 bases are shared with TRBD1. The CDR3 has 15 amino acids. J lost 3 bases, V lost 5 bases, and 9 bases had no gene match. The V gene's germline CDR1 is KGHSH and CDR2 LQKENI. The CDR3 loop is CASSSTGDGDYGYTF. The CDR3 region has the DNA TGTGCCAGCTCAAGTACAGGGGATGGGGACTATGGCTACACCTTC.

The chain has TRBV27 and TRBJ2-1; a possible D gene is TRBD2 (5 bases). Germline CDR1 is MNHEY and CDR2 is SMNVEV (reference sequence). The CDR3 has 14 amino acids. The V end was cut by 2 bases, the J end by 7 bases, with 12 bases between. The CDR3 DNA follows: TGTGCCAGCAGTTTAGAGGGCCTTTGGAATGAGCAGTTCTTC. It is translated as CASSLEGLWNEQFF.

The rearrangement joins TRBV6-1 to TRBJ1-5, with D possibly being TRBD1 (6 bases). Germline V CDR1 and CDR2: MNHNS, SASEGT. The germline V and J ends were trimmed by 1 base and 2 bases, with 21 bases remaining between them. The CDR3 sequence is 19 residues long. The CDR3 loop is CASSEGWDKRGLGNQPQHF. The DNA for the CDR3 is TGTGCCAGCAGTGAAGGATGGGACAAGAGAGGGTTAGGCAATCAGCCCCAGCATTTT.

The rearrangement uses TRBV5-5 and TRBJ1-6; 9 bases match TRBD1. The CDR3 is 14 residues long. CDR1 and CDR2 from the germline V gene are SGHKS and YYEKEE (reference sequence). J gave up 8 bases and V 2 bases, and 2 bases lay outside the gene matches. CDR3 bases: TGTGCCAGCAGCTTCGGGACAGGGTATTCACCCCTCCACTTT. Protein: CASSFGTGYSPLHF.

The chain employs TRBV6-5 and TRBJ2-7; 11 bases match TRBD2. The CDR3 is 15 residues long. V lost 6 bases, J lost 6 bases, and 10 bases stayed unmatched. The germline V gene encodes CDR1 MNHEY and CDR2 SVGAGI. The CDR3 DNA sequence: TGTGCCAGCAGGAGGGAACCGGGACTAGCGGCCGAGCAGTACTTC. This gives the protein CASRREPGLAAEQYF.

This clone was seen a few times. The chain carries TRBV7-8 and TRBJ2-7; D is possibly TRBD1 (6 bases). CDR3 length: 16 residues. CDR1 SGHVS and CDR2 FQNEAQ come from the germline V gene. V shed 0 bases and J shed 2 bases, with 14 bases lying between them. CDR3 nucleotides: TGTGCCAGCAGCTTAGCGCTAGGGACACCTACCTACGAGCAGTACTTC. This translates into CASSLALGTPTYEQYF.

This chain connects TRBV9 to TRBJ1-2; D gene ambiguous. The CDR3 sequence is 14 residues long. V was clipped by 3 bases and J by 5 bases, with 14 bases between them. Looked up from germline, CDR1 is SGDLS and CDR2 is YYNGEE. The chain's CDR3 is CASSEEGLGYGYTF. Here the CDR3 DNA reads TGTGCCAGCAGCGAGGAGGGCTTGGGGTATGGCTACACCTTC.

The chain recombines TRBV5-5 with TRBJ2-7; perhaps TRBD2 as D (5 bases). V lost 1 base, J lost 6 bases, and 11 bases lay in between. CDR1 is SGHKS, CDR2 YYEKEE, per germline (reference sequence). CDR3 length equals 13 residues. Written as DNA, the CDR3 is TGTGCCAGCAGCTTGTTCTCGGGGTTCGAGCAGTACTTC. This gives the protein CASSLFSGFEQYF.

The DNA for the CDR3 is TGTGCCAGCAGCTTAGGTATCTCGGCAGGGGGCGCGAATGGCTACACCTTC. Protein: CASSLGISAGGANGYTF. The rearrangement joins TRBV11-2 to TRBJ1-2; 8 bases are shared with TRBD1. This CDR3 spans 17 amino acids. V shed 1 base, J shed 6 bases, and the junction held 13 bases outside the gene matches. Germline V gives CDR1 SGHAT, CDR2 FQNNGV.

Notes on this clone: Other DNA sequences in this sample translate to the same CDR3. This chain connects TRBV28 to TRBJ2-7; TRBD1 aligns across 7 bases. J gave up 2 bases and V 3 bases, and 4 bases lay outside the gene matches. Per germline, CDR1 MDHEN and CDR2 SYDVKM. This CDR3 contains 14 residues. CDR3: CASSFGTATYEQYF. The CDR3 nucleotides are TGTGCCAGCAGTTTCGGGACAGCGACCTACGAGCAGTACTTC.

The V call is TRBV6-5, the J call TRBJ2-7; no definite D call. This CDR3 contains 11 residues. The germline V and J ends were trimmed by 8 bases and 4 bases, with 9 bases remaining between them. The germline V gene encodes CDR1 MNHEY and CDR2 SVGAGI. CDR3 DNA: TGTGCCAGCCGTGGCTGGTACGAGCAGTACTTC. Translating gives CASRGWYEQYF.

This chain joins TRBV9 and TRBJ2-2, with D tentatively TRBD2 (6 bases). This CDR3 has 15 amino acids. Germline V gives CDR1 SGDLS, CDR2 YYNGEE. Trimming cost V 0 bases and J 5 bases, with 11 bases left between them. The DNA of the CDR3 is TGTGCCAGCAGCGTAGACGGGAGTCTAACCGGGGAGCTGTTTTTT. This sequence encodes CASSVDGSLTGELFF.

The table lists this clone with a few counts. The chain has TRBV15 and TRBJ2-7, with TRBD2 matching 9 bases. The CDR3 is 14 residues long. V gave up 8 bases and J gave up 4 bases; unmatched junction bases: 9. Germline CDR1 and CDR2: LNHNV and YYDKDF (reference sequence). The CDR3 coding sequence is TGTGCCACCCGTGGCGGGAGGGAGCCATACGAGCAGTACTTC. Amino acids: CATRGGREPYEQYF.

This chain connects TRBV28 to TRBJ2-2; 9 bases map to TRBD1. Germline V CDR1 and CDR2: MDHEN, SYDVKM. The CDR3 runs 14 residues. The V gene end was trimmed by 5 bases and the J gene end by 7 bases; junction bases not matched to a gene: 5. The CDR3, as DNA: TGTGCCAGCAGTCTGACAGGGGGTTTCGGGGAGCTGTTTTTT. It specifies CASSLTGGFGELFF.